The 11 T cell receptor beta chains listed next were all sequenced from one sample in a study of technical replicates of blood from several donors. TCRdb keeps only in-frame clones here, not all; method: immunoSEQ multiplex PCR. Among roughly 60,000 clones listed, around nine tenths were seen once. Material for sequencing was PBMCs. The receptors here all came from a human donor in good health. Some clones in this sample may be carry-over from other donors' samples.

The chain carries TRBV30 and TRBJ2-7; D is perhaps TRBD2 (5 bases). The germline V and J ends were trimmed by 0 bases and 7 bases, with 13 bases remaining between them. Germline V lookup: CDR1 GTSNPN, CDR2 SVGIG (reference sequence). This CDR3 is 13 amino acids long. The CDR3 region has the DNA TGTGCCTGGAGTGTCGATATTTCGGGGGAGCAGTACTTC. Amino acid sequence: CAWSVDISGEQYF.

V usage is TRBV5-1 and J usage is TRBJ2-7, with 12 positions matching TRBD1. Unmatched junction bases numbered 6, after V lost 0 bases and J lost 5 bases. The CDR3 has 16 residues. The germline CDR1 and CDR2 sequences are SGHRS and YFSETQ. The CDR3 region is CASSLAVGQGANEQYF. CDR3 nucleotides: TGCGCCAGCAGCTTGGCCGTGGGACAGGGGGCGAACGAGCAGTACTTC.

The J gene is TRBJ1-5, the V gene TRBV6-5; D uncertain. This CDR3 is 14 amino acids long. Germline assignment: CDR1 MNHEY and CDR2 SVGAGI. V was trimmed by 6 bases and J by 3 bases, leaving 12 bases between them. The CDR3 sequence: CASREGSYNQPQHF. CDR3 nucleotides: TGTGCCAGCAGGGAAGGGAGTTACAATCAGCCCCAGCATTTT.

The rearrangement uses TRBV7-3 and TRBJ2-3, with 9 bases aligning to TRBD2. Losses at the gene ends were 5 bases for V and 0 bases for J; bases not matched to a gene: 12. From germline, CDR1 is SGHTA and CDR2 FQGTGA. The CDR3 is 18 amino acids. CDR3 sequence (DNA): TGTGCCAGCAGCCCAAGCGGGGGGCGCCCCCTCAGCACAGATACGCAGTATTTT. This codes for CASSPSGGRPLSTDTQYF.

The rearrangement links TRBV4-3 to TRBJ2-7; D perhaps matches TRBD1 (6 bases). Germline values: CDR1 LGHNA, CDR2 YSLEER. This CDR3 spans 15 amino acids. V lost 0 bases to trimming and J lost 3 bases, with 12 bases between them. CDR3 bases: TGCGCCAGCAGCCAAGACAGGGGCCTCCTCTACGAGCAGTACTTC. Its translation: CASSQDRGLLYEQYF.

The genes are TRBV11-2 and TRBJ2-1; 8 bases are shared with TRBD2. The CDR3 extends over 17 amino acids. V trimming: 0 bases; J trimming: 7 bases; junction bases outside the gene matches: 11. Germline lookup yields CDR1 SGHAT and CDR2 FQNNGV. This chain's CDR3 is CASSLDNPLAGRNEQFF. CDR3 nucleotide sequence: TGTGCCAGCAGCTTAGATAATCCGCTAGCGGGTAGGAATGAGCAGTTCTTC.

The rearrangement joins TRBV6-1 to TRBJ2-4, with 7 bases fitting TRBD1. This CDR3 spans 13 amino acids. V shed 11 bases and J 6 bases; nucleotides not matched to a gene: 10. The germline V gene encodes CDR1 MNHNS and CDR2 SASEGT. Here the CDR3 reads CAGTEWDRNIQYF. The CDR3 region has the DNA TGTGCCGGCACCGAGTGGGACAGAAACATTCAGTACTTC.

This chain uses TRBV18 with TRBJ1-4, with D possibly being TRBD1 (6 bases). This CDR3 has 16 residues. The V end was cut by 5 bases, the J end by 8 bases, with 21 bases between. Looked up from germline, CDR1 is KGHSH and CDR2 is LQKENI. The CDR3: CASSLAQGGLTEKLFF. Here the CDR3 DNA reads TGTGCCAGCTCATTGGCACAGGGCGGGTTGACGGAAAAACTGTTTTTT.

This clone was detected only a few times. This chain joins TRBV20-1 and TRBJ1-1, with a tentative D call TRBD1 (5 bases). The V gene lost 6 bases and the J gene lost 6 bases, with 11 bases spanning the gap. Germline CDR1 is DFQATT and CDR2 is SNEGSKA (reference sequence). The CDR3 spans 11 residues. The CDR3 DNA reads as TGCAGTGCCCCGGTAGGGGCTGAAGCTTTCTTT. Protein sequence: CSAPVGAEAFF.

CDR3 sequence (DNA): TGTGCCAGCAGTTACTCGACGACAGCCTACACTGAAGCTTTCTTT. Translated, it gives CASSYSTTAYTEAFF. The chain has TRBV6-6 and TRBJ1-1, with D perhaps matching TRBD1 (5 bases). Germline assignment: CDR1 MNHNY and CDR2 SVGAGI (reference sequence). The CDR3 spans 15 residues. The germline V and J ends were trimmed by 0 bases and 3 bases, with 11 bases remaining between them.

The rearrangement links TRBV7-8 to TRBJ1-4; 7 bases fit TRBD1. V lost 5 bases, J lost 6 bases, and 15 bases stayed unmatched. The V gene's germline CDR1 is SGHVS and CDR2 FQNEAQ. The CDR3 runs 17 residues. The CDR3 bases are TGTGCCAGCAGCGATCGCACGCCGGGACAGCCACATGAAAAACTGTTTTTT. It is translated as CASSDRTPGQPHEKLFF.